These T cell receptor beta chains were read from a single sample in a study of T-cell reconstitution after alpha-beta-depleted transplantation in children. MiXCR, run by TCRdb on the PCR reads, gives a single entry per CDR3 protein. In the table there are 97,000 or so distinct CDR3 sequences, 7% to 8% of which are singletons. Sequenced material: PBMCs, taken before TCRalphabeta/CD19-depleted stem cell transplant. These receptor sequences come from a boy younger than 10 with acute lymphoblastic leukemia, due to receive a stem cell transplant. Each CDR3 is given with its conserved first and last residue. A D gene is named only where the DNA matches it firmly. Clone size, where shown, is once, few, many, or a class for clones that have expanded.

.,TRBV5-1,TRBJ1-1,few,15,TGCGCCAGCAGCTCATCCCCCCAGCGGGACACTGAAGCTTTCTTT,CASSSSPQRDTEAFF
.,TRBV4-1,TRBJ1-5,.,17,TGCGCCAGCAGCCTCAGGGCCCGAGAATATAGCAATCAGCCCCAGCATTTT,CASSLRAREYSNQPQHF
.,TRBV6-1,TRBJ1-6,.,16,TGTGCCAGCAGACCCACTTCGGACAGACTAAATTCACCCCTCCACTTT,CASRPTSDRLNSPLHF
TRBD2,TRBV5-1,TRBJ2-3,few,16,TGCGCCAGCAGCTTGGTCCTAGCGGGGGGCGGAGATACGCAGTATTTT,CASSLVLAGGGDTQYF
.,TRBV4-1,TRBJ1-2,.,14,TGCGCCAGCAGCCCGGTCGGTGGGTCCTATGGCTACACCTTC,CASSPVGGSYGYTF
TRBD2,TRBV6-1,TRBJ2-4,once,16,TGTGCCAGCCTATCCCGAGGGGAGGGAGCCAAAAACATTCAGTACTTC,CASLSRGEGAKNIQYF
TRBD1,TRBV24-1,TRBJ1-1,many,16,TGTGCCACCACTTCTCGGACAGGGGAATGGAACACTGAAGCTTTCTTT,CATTSRTGEWNTEAFF
TRBD1,TRBV20-1,TRBJ2-5,.,16,TGCTGTGCTAGAGATCTCCAGGGACAGTCTGAAGAGACCCAGTACTTC,CCARDLQGQSEETQYF
TRBD2,TRBV20-1,TRBJ2-5,many,15,TGCAGTGCTAGAATTACGACTAGCGGGGAAGAGACCCAGTACTTC,CSARITTSGEETQYF
.,TRBV7-8,TRBJ1-4,.,15,TGTGCCAGCAGCTTAAAGGAGGGGATAGGCGAAAAACTGTTTTTT,CASSLKEGIGEKLFF
TRBD1,TRBV12-3/TRBV12-4,TRBJ2-1,many,13,TGTGCCAGCAGTTTCAGGGGGTTCGATGAGCAGTTCTTC,CASSFRGFDEQFF
TRBD2,TRBV25-1,TRBJ2-1,many,19,TGTGCCAGCAGTTTTGGTCGGACTAGCGGGGGGGCAACCTACAATGAGCAGTTCTTC,CASSFGRTSGGATYNEQFF
TRBD1,TRBV23-1,TRBJ1-4,many,17,TGCGCCAGCAGTCAGCGGGACCCGGGACAGACTAATGAAAAACTGTTTTTT,CASSQRDPGQTNEKLFF
TRBD1,TRBV5-1,TRBJ2-7,many,15,TGCGCCAGCAGTCATCTCGGGACAGGGGGTAACGAGCAGTACTTC,CASSHLGTGGNEQYF
.,TRBV7-9,TRBJ2-7,many,13,TGTGCCAGCAGTAATGCCGCGGGGTACGAGCAGTACTTC,CASSNAAGYEQYF
.,TRBV18,TRBJ1-1,few,12,TGTGCCAGCTCACCAACCCACACTGAAGCTTTCTTT,CASSPTHTEAFF
.,TRBV20-1,TRBJ2-3,many,13,TGCAGTGCTTTTCGGGGGAACACAGATACGCAGTATTTT,CSAFRGNTDTQYF
.,TRBV27,TRBJ1-2,.,18,TGTGCCAGCAGTTTGGGGGGTCCGAGTGCCCTCGGGGGCTATGGCTACACCTTC,CASSLGGPSALGGYGYTF
.,TRBV9,TRBJ2-2,many,16,TGTGCCAGCAGCCGGATTGGGGCAACGAACACCGGGGAGCTGTTTTTT,CASSRIGATNTGELFF
.,TRBV6-5,TRBJ2-2,many,16,TGTGCCAGCGTTATATCCCCGGGCTCTAACACCGGGGAGCTGTTTTTT,CASVISPGSNTGELFF
.,TRBV20-1,TRBJ1-1,many,13,TGCAGTGCACCGACACCTGGAGAAACTGAAGCTTTCTTT,CSAPTPGETEAFF
TRBD2,TRBV9,TRBJ2-1,few,16,TGTGCCAGCAGCAAGTCTAGCGGGGGCTACCAGAATGAGCAGTTCTTC,CASSKSSGGYQNEQFF
TRBD1,TRBV4-3,TRBJ1-4,many,16,TGCGCCAGCAGCTGGGACAGGGGTGCCGCGAATGAAAAACTGTTTTTT,CASSWDRGAANEKLFF
.,TRBV13,TRBJ1-2,.,15,TGTGCCAGCAGCTCCCGGTCTAACCCGGGCTATGGCTACACCTTC,CASSSRSNPGYGYTF
.,TRBV20-1,TRBJ2-7,many,15,TGCAGTGCGAGGTCCCGGGGCAGAAGCTCCTACGAGCAGTACTTC,CSARSRGRSSYEQYF
TRBD1,TRBV20-1,TRBJ2-1,few,15,TGCAGTGCTAGGCCAGGGGGTCTTATCTACAATGAGCAGTTCTTC,CSARPGGLIYNEQFF
TRBD1,TRBV2,TRBJ2-7,many,15,TGTGCCAGCAGTCTGGACAGGGGAAGCTCCTACGAGCAGTACTTC,CASSLDRGSSYEQYF
.,TRBV6-6,TRBJ2-2,.,12,TGTGCCACTCTTAGACAGGAAGGGGAGCTGTTTTTT,CATLRQEGELFF
.,TRBV6-1,TRBJ1-1,many,14,TGTGCCAGCAGTGGGACCTTCTTGAACACTGAAGCTTTCTTT,CASSGTFLNTEAFF
TRBD2,TRBV12-3/TRBV12-4,TRBJ2-2,many,14,TGTGCCAGCAGTTCCCGCGGGGGAACCGGGGAGCTGTTTTTT,CASSSRGGTGELFF
.,TRBV7-2,TRBJ2-7,.,12,TGTGCCAGCAGCTTAGAACAGCTCGAGCAGTACTTC,CASSLEQLEQYF
.,TRBV5-1,TRBJ2-1,.,16,TGCGCCAGCAGCTTGGCCGTAGGATTATCAGGGAATGAGCAGTTCTTC,CASSLAVGLSGNEQFF
TRBD1,TRBV20-1,TRBJ1-1,many,14,TGCAGTGCTAGAGTCGACAGGGAGGGGACTGAAGCTTTCTTT,CSARVDREGTEAFF
.,TRBV27,TRBJ1-1,.,14,TGTGCCAGCAGTTTGAGGGCTCCGAACACTGAAGCTTTCTTT,CASSLRAPNTEAFF
TRBD2,TRBV28,TRBJ2-1,many,15,TGTGCCAGCAGTTTATTTAGCGGGGGGGCAGGGGAGCAGTTCTTC,CASSLFSGGAGEQFF
.,TRBV6-1,TRBJ2-2,once,11,TGTGCCACCCTGAGCGCCGGGGAGCTGTTTTTT,CATLSAGELFF
.,TRBV6-1,TRBJ2-7,few,13,TGTGCCAGCAACCGCGCAGGTTCCTACGAGCAGTACTTC,CASNRAGSYEQYF
.,TRBV7-2,TRBJ2-2,many,14,TGTGCCAGCAGCTTAGCGCTAGTAGCCGGGGAGCTGTTTTTT,CASSLALVAGELFF
TRBD1,TRBV25-1,TRBJ2-1,few,16,TGTGCCAGCAGTGGGGGCCCGGGACAGGGGAGGAATGAGCAGTTCTTC,CASSGGPGQGRNEQFF
TRBD1,TRBV7-2,TRBJ2-3,many,15,TGTGCCAGCCACCCCGGGACAGGGGGCACAGATACGCAGTATTTT,CASHPGTGGTDTQYF
.,TRBV5-1,TRBJ1-2,many,13,TGCGCCAGCAGCTTGAACGAGTACTATGGCTACACCTTC,CASSLNEYYGYTF
.,TRBV2,TRBJ2-7,.,13,TGTGCCAGCAGTGAAGCGAGAGGGTACGAGCAGTACTTC,CASSEARGYEQYF
.,TRBV9,TRBJ2-5,.,18,TGTGCCAGCACCATCCTCTATGAGATCTTGCTAGGGAAGGCCACCCAGTACTTC,CASTILYEILLGKATQYF
.,TRBV7-9,TRBJ2-7,many,13,TGTGCCAGCAGCCCCCCGGGCCCCTACGAGCAGTACTTC,CASSPPGPYEQYF
TRBD1,TRBV20-1,TRBJ1-5,few,13,TGCAGTGCTCAGGGGGCGAGCAATCAGCCCCAGCATTTT,CSAQGASNQPQHF
TRBD1,TRBV5-1,TRBJ2-1,few,16,TGCGCCAGCAGCTTTGGGGACAGGGCTTTTGTTCATGAGCAGTTCTTC,CASSFGDRAFVHEQFF
.,TRBV9,TRBJ2-7,many,15,TGTGCCAGCAGCGTAGGAGACGGGGACACCTACGAGCAGTACTTC,CASSVGDGDTYEQYF
.,TRBV20-1,TRBJ1-5,few,12,TGCAGTGCTAGAAATAGCAATCAGCCCCAGCATTTT,CSARNSNQPQHF
.,TRBV7-9,TRBJ2-2,.,15,TGTGCCAGCAGGCACGGGACTCCTAACACCGGGGAGCTGTTTTTT,CASRHGTPNTGELFF
.,TRBV9,TRBJ2-1,.,15,TGTGCCAGCAGCGCCGGGACTCGGTCCTACAATGAGCAGTTCTTC,CASSAGTRSYNEQFF
TRBD1,TRBV2,TRBJ1-1,.,16,TGTGCCAGCATTTCCGGGACAGGGGAAGGGGTAGGCGAAGCTTTCTTT,CASISGTGEGVGEAFF
.,TRBV7-8,TRBJ2-7,many,14,TGTGCCAGCAGCTTAGCCCGGCGGACCTACGAGCAGTACTTC,CASSLARRTYEQYF
.,TRBV7-9,TRBJ2-7,.,13,TGTGCCAGCAGCCCCCGAGCGGCCTACGAGCAGTACTTC,CASSPRAAYEQYF
.,TRBV6-5,TRBJ1-2,few,16,TGTGCCAGCAGTTACCCTTACTCCGACAGGAACTATGGCTACACCTTC,CASSYPYSDRNYGYTF